The entry below gives a single T cell receptor beta chain sequence along with its context. The sample comes from a study of control samples from healthy donors and cancer patients. Trimming took off 2 bases at V and 1 base at J, with 5 bases between the two ends. CDR1 and CDR2 (germline): SGHTA, FQGTGA. CDR3 size: 13 residues. Sequencing was performed with immunoSEQ multiplex PCR; in TCRdb, only in-frame clones are kept and a portion is missing. This table has roughly 200,000 clones, roughly 91% appearing once. Specimen: blood. The rearrangement uses TRBV7-3 and TRBJ1-1, with unresolved D. This sequence originates from a man younger than 35 in good health. The CDR3 protein is CASSLAGNTEAFF. The CDR3 nucleotides read TGTGCCAGCAGCTTAGCAGGGAACACTGAAGCTTTCTTT. Together with reference TRBV7-3 and TRBJ1-1, the CDR3 gives the full variable domain: GAGVSQTPSNKVTEKGKYVELRCDPISGHTALYWYRQSLGQGPEFLIYFQGTGAADDSGLPNDRFFAVRPEGSVSTLKIQRTERGDSAVYLCASSLAGNTEAFFGQGTRLTVV.